Following are 29 T cell receptor beta chains from one sample sequenced in a study of blood T cell repertoires in COVID-19 (dated by TCRdb to the early 2020s). Library preparation employed the immunoSEQ multiplex PCR assay. TCRdb retrieved this table from immuneACCESS and kept in-frame rearrangements only. Not all clones are present; in checked studies, unresolved V genes account for under half, and no reason is known for the remainder. In all, the sample holds a few hundred thousand clones, and around 89% of those were seen once. Around 0.84% of the sample is in the top ten clones. The specimen sequenced was peripheral blood. The receptors were gathered from a young man with acute or convalescent COVID-19.

The chain recombines TRBV27 with TRBJ2-7, with TRBD2 matching over 7 bases. The CDR3 contains 15 residues. Germline V CDR1 and CDR2: MNHEY, SMNVEV (reference sequence). The J segment lost 0 bases and the V segment lost 3 bases, leaving 5 bases of the junction unmatched. The CDR3 sequence is CASSFRWGGSYEQYF. CDR3 in DNA: TGTGCCAGCAGTTTCCGGTGGGGGGGCTCCTACGAGCAGTACTTC.

The chain carries TRBV28 and TRBJ2-4, with D uncertain. The CDR3 is 13 amino acids. Between the trimmed V and J ends, which lost 3 bases and 7 bases, there was a span of 10 bases. Germline V gene data show CDR1 as MDHEN and CDR2 as SYDVKM. The CDR3 sequence is CASSLYVANIQYF. CDR3 in DNA: TGTGCCAGCAGTTTGTACGTCGCGAACATTCAGTACTTC.

The chain recombines TRBV19 with TRBJ1-2; weak D call: TRBD1 (5 bases). Trimming stripped 8 bases from V and 8 bases from J, with 21 bases between. The CDR3 consists of 14 residues. CDR1 and CDR2 from the germline V gene are LNHDA and SQIVND (reference sequence). CDR3 in amino acids: CASGGFPRASGYTF. DNA of the CDR3: TGTGCCAGTGGGGGGTTTCCAAGGGCATCCGGCTACACCTTC.

The rearrangement links TRBV25-1 to TRBJ1-1, with D perhaps matching TRBD1 (6 bases). V was clipped by 2 bases and J by 3 bases, with 10 bases between them. The CDR3 spans 14 residues. Germline V gene lookup returns CDR1 MGHDK and CDR2 SYGVNS. As DNA, the CDR3 is TGTGCCAGCAGTGAACGGGGGGCGGACACTGAAGCTTTCTTT. Encoded protein: CASSERGADTEAFF. Together with reference TRBV25-1 and TRBJ1-1, the CDR3 gives the full variable domain: EADIYQTPRYLVIGTGKKITLECSQTMGHDKMYWYQQDPGMELHLIHYSYGVNSTEKGDLSSESTVSRIRTEHFPLTLESARPSHTSQYLCASSERGADTEAFFGQGTRLTVV.

The gene calls are TRBV4-1 and TRBJ1-1; no definite D call. The V gene's germline CDR1 is MGHRA and CDR2 YSYEKL. Trimming took 4 bases from V and 2 from J, leaving 11 bases between them. The CDR3 totals 14 residues. The CDR3 nucleotides are TGCGCCAGCAGCCTCCCCTACGGTAACACTGAAGCTTTCTTT. Its protein is CASSLPYGNTEAFF.

V is TRBV30 and J is TRBJ2-5; 7 bases are shared with TRBD2. There are 14 residues in the CDR3. The germline CDR1 and CDR2 sequences are GTSNPN and SVGIG (reference sequence). J gave up 0 bases and V 5 bases, and 6 bases lay outside the gene matches. In nucleotides, the CDR3 is TGTGCCTGGGGAAGCGGGGATGACCAAGAGACCCAGTACTTC. It codes for CAWGSGDDQETQYF.

The genes are TRBV29-1 and TRBJ1-1; D gene uncertain. The CDR3 is 11 amino acids. V lost 6 bases and J 6 bases, leaving 11 bases between the germline ends. Germline V gives CDR1 SQVTM, CDR2 ANQGSEA. This CDR3 reads CSVMRSAEAFF. CDR3 bases: TGCAGCGTAATGCGGAGCGCTGAAGCTTTCTTT. Full variable domain (remainder filled in from reference TRBV29-1 and TRBJ1-1): SAVISQKPSRDICQRGTSLTIQCQVDSQVTMMFWYRQQPGQSLTLIATANQGSEATYESGFVIDKFPISRPNLTFSTLTVSNMSPEDSSIYLCSVMRSAEAFFGQGTRLTVV.

The chain combines TRBV5-4 with TRBJ2-1, with TRBD1 matching 9 bases. Germline V gene sequence: CDR1 SGHNT, CDR2 YYREEE (reference sequence). The CDR3 runs to 14 residues. Losses at the gene ends were 5 bases for V and 6 bases for J; bases not matched to a gene: 6. The CDR3 nucleotides are TGTGCCAGCAGAAGGGACAGGGCTGTCAATGAGCAGTTCTTC. Its protein is CASRRDRAVNEQFF.

The chain links TRBV19 to TRBJ1-1; the match to TRBD1 covers 7 bases. V lost 5 bases to trimming and J lost 4 bases; unmatched junction nucleotides: 7. CDR3 length equals 14 residues. Germline CDR1 LNHDA, CDR2 SQIVND (reference sequence). The CDR3 nucleotides read TGTGCCAGTAGTCAAGGTGACAGGGCCACTGAAGCTTTCTTT. Translated, it gives CASSQGDRATEAFF.

The chain couples TRBV7-9 to TRBJ1-5; D is unresolved. CDR1 and CDR2 from the germline V gene are SEHNR and FQNEAQ (reference sequence). V was pared by 3 bases and J by 0 bases, with 3 bases between. The CDR3 has 13 amino acids. CDR3 region: CASSFNSNQPQHF. In DNA, the CDR3 is TGTGCCAGCAGCTTCAATAGCAATCAGCCCCAGCATTTT.

This chain uses TRBV18 with TRBJ1-3, with TRBD1 matching 7 bases. V trimming: 3 bases; J trimming: 8 bases; junction bases outside the gene matches: 10. Germline V lookup: CDR1 KGHSH, CDR2 LQKENI. This CDR3 has 15 residues. This CDR3 reads CASSPLSGTVDTIYF. The CDR3 coding sequence is TGTGCCAGCTCACCGCTTTCCGGGACAGTCGACACCATATATTTT. Full variable domain (remainder filled in from reference TRBV18 and TRBJ1-3): NAGVMQNPRHLVRRRGQEARLRCSPMKGHSHVYWYRQLPEEGLKFMVYLQKENIIDESGMPKERFSAEFPKEGPSILRIQQVVRGDSAAYFCASSPLSGTVDTIYFGEGSWLTVV.

The chain uses TRBV10-2 and TRBJ2-1, with D uncertain. The germline gives CDR1 WSHSY, CDR2 SAAADI. The V and J ends lost 8 bases and 3 bases respectively, with 8 bases between them. This CDR3 is built from 12 residues. CDR3 nucleotides: TGCGCCAGCGCAGGTGACTACAATGAGCAGTTCTTC. This codes for CASAGDYNEQFF.

The CDR3 bases are TGTGCCAGTAGTATAATTGGGGGGAATCCAGATACGCAGTATTTT. Amino acids: CASSIIGGNPDTQYF. The chain couples TRBV19 to TRBJ2-3, with a tentative D call TRBD2 (6 bases). Trimming pared 2 bases from V and 4 bases from J, leaving 13 bases between. This CDR3 has 15 amino acids. Germline assignment: CDR1 LNHDA and CDR2 SQIVND (reference sequence). Using reference TRBV19 and TRBJ2-3 for the parts outside the CDR3, the full variable domain is DGGITQSPKYLFRKEGQNVTLSCEQNLNHDAMYWYRQDPGQGLRLIYYSQIVNDFQKGDIAEGYSVSREKKESFPLTVTSAQKNPTAFYLCASSIIGGNPDTQYFGPGTRLTVL.

This clone was seen a single time. The gene calls are TRBV2 and TRBJ2-5, with D tentatively TRBD2 (5 bases). There are 14 residues in the CDR3. CDR1 and CDR2 (germline): SNHLY, FYNNEI. The germline V and J ends were trimmed by 4 bases and 4 bases, with 13 bases remaining between them. DNA for the CDR3: TGTGCCAGCAGTGGGGCGGCGGAGGCAGAGACCCAGTACTTC. It is translated as CASSGAAEAETQYF.

The chain has TRBV6-5 and TRBJ1-1, with 7 positions matching TRBD1. CDR3 length: 15 residues. V lost 3 bases and J lost 0; bases outside the gene matches: 4. Germline V lookup: CDR1 MNHEY, CDR2 SVGAGI. DNA for the CDR3: TGTGCCAGCAGTTATATACAGGGGTTGAACACTGAAGCTTTCTTT. It encodes CASSYIQGLNTEAFF.

This chain uses TRBV2 with TRBJ1-5; 9 nucleotides line up with TRBD1. Looked up from germline, CDR1 is SNHLY and CDR2 is FYNNEI. Trimming cost V 6 bases and J 1 base; bases outside gene matches: 7. The CDR3 loop spans 16 amino acids. The CDR3 reads CASRVQGARSNQPQHF. The CDR3 DNA sequence: TGTGCCAGCAGAGTACAGGGGGCGAGGAGCAATCAGCCCCAGCATTTT.

This rearrangement joins TRBV18 to TRBJ2-2; D remains ambiguous. V was shortened by 6 bases and J by 1 base, with 12 bases between the two germline ends. From germline, CDR1 is KGHSH and CDR2 LQKENI. CDR3 length: 15 amino acids. DNA for the CDR3: TGTGCCAGCTCCCTCGGCGCGGTGAACACCGGGGAGCTGTTTTTT. Its protein product is CASSLGAVNTGELFF.

V and J are TRBV30 and TRBJ1-1; the D is unclear. Germline CDR1 GTSNPN, CDR2 SVGIG (reference sequence). V shed 3 bases and J shed 3 bases, with 14 bases lying between them. The CDR3 has 14 amino acids. CDR3 bases: TGTGCCTGGAGGGTCCCATCTAGGTACACTGAAGCTTTCTTT. This codes for CAWRVPSRYTEAFF.

V gene TRBV28 combines with J gene TRBJ1-1; TRBD1 matches at 12 bases. This CDR3 is built from 16 residues. Unmatched junction bases numbered 5, after V lost 6 bases and J lost 0 bases. Germline loops: CDR1 MDHEN, CDR2 SYDVKM. DNA for the CDR3: TGTGCCAGCAGGGTGGGACAGGGGGCTTTGAACACTGAAGCTTTCTTT. Its protein product is CASRVGQGALNTEAFF.

The chain employs TRBV5-1 and TRBJ1-1, with D unresolved. Germline V gives CDR1 SGHRS, CDR2 YFSETQ. V dropped 2 bases and J dropped 0 bases, with 20 bases sitting between them. The CDR3 runs 18 residues. The CDR3 DNA is TGCGCCAGCAGCTTTGGCGATCATTGGGGAGGGTTGAACACTGAAGCTTTCTTT. It specifies CASSFGDHWGGLNTEAFF.

The V call is TRBV30, the J call TRBJ2-1; 7 positions agree with TRBD2. There are 16 residues in the CDR3. Germline V gene sequence: CDR1 GTSNPN, CDR2 SVGIG (reference sequence). V gave up 2 bases and J gave up 7 bases; unmatched junction bases: 14. DNA for the CDR3: TGTGCCTGGAGTCCCCTAAGGAGCGGGATCCCTAATGAGCAGTTCTTC. As protein: CAWSPLRSGIPNEQFF.

The chain links TRBV18 to TRBJ2-7; TRBD2 might be the D (6 bases). Germline V gene data show CDR1 as KGHSH and CDR2 as LQKENI. The CDR3 extends over 13 amino acids. Trimming took 5 bases from V and 0 from J, leaving 8 bases between them. CDR3 DNA: TGTGCCAGCTCATCCGGGGGCTCCTACGAGCAGTACTTC. It translates to CASSSGGSYEQYF.

This clone turned up a few times. V and J are TRBV6-6 and TRBJ2-4, with TRBD2 matching 10 bases. CDR3 length equals 15 residues. V lost 8 bases, J lost 5 bases, and 9 bases stayed unmatched. Germline V gene data show CDR1 as MNHNY and CDR2 as SVGAGI (reference sequence). In DNA form, the CDR3 reads TGTGCCAGCGGCTTATCTAGCGGGAGTCAAAACATTCAGTACTTC. Its protein product is CASGLSSGSQNIQYF.

This sequence joins TRBV5-1 and TRBJ2-2; TRBD1 is a possible D gene (5 bases). The V gene's germline CDR1 is SGHRS and CDR2 YFSETQ. The CDR3 runs to 15 residues. V was clipped by 0 bases and J by 1 base, with 7 bases between them. In DNA, the CDR3 is TGCGCCAGCAGCTTGGGGACATTGAACACCGGGGAGCTGTTTTTT. Translating it yields CASSLGTLNTGELFF.

The V call is TRBV7-3, the J call TRBJ1-2; 8 bases match TRBD1. The CDR3 covers 14 residues. Germline values: CDR1 SGHTA, CDR2 FQGTGA. Trimming took 5 bases from V and 7 from J; bases not matched to a gene: 9. CDR3 bases: TGTGCCAGCAGCCCCCAACCTACAGGGGGTGGCTACACCTTC. Its protein product is CASSPQPTGGGYTF.

The genes are TRBV5-4 and TRBJ1-2; no clear D. Germline loops: CDR1 SGHNT, CDR2 YYREEE (reference sequence). The CDR3 totals 14 residues. V was pared by 1 base and J by 3 bases, with 10 bases between. CDR3 amino acids: CASSLQAGDYGYTF. In nucleotides, the CDR3 is TGTGCCAGCAGCTTGCAGGCGGGAGACTATGGCTACACCTTC. Looking up the rest from reference TRBV5-4 and TRBJ1-2 gives the full variable domain: ETGVTQSPTHLIKTRGQQVTLRCSSQSGHNTVSWYQQALGQGPQFIFQYYREEENGRGNFPPRFSGLQFPNYSSELNVNALELDDSALYLCASSLQAGDYGYTFGSGTRLTVV.

This chain uses TRBV27 with TRBJ1-5; a weak D match, TRBD1 (5 bases). The CDR3 runs to 13 residues. V was clipped by 2 bases and J by 6 bases, with 8 bases between them. The germline V gene encodes CDR1 MNHEY and CDR2 SMNVEV (reference sequence). The CDR3: CASSLGGSQPQHF. CDR3 DNA: TGTGCCAGCAGTTTAGGGGGGTCTCAGCCCCAGCATTTT.

This clone has just one count. The chain recombines TRBV30 with TRBJ1-6; D not resolved. V was pared by 5 bases and J by 6 bases, with 5 bases between. CDR3 length equals 11 residues. CDR1 is GTSNPN, CDR2 SVGIG, per germline (reference sequence). The CDR3, as DNA: TGTGCCTGGGGACTTAATTCACCCCTCCACTTT. Protein: CAWGLNSPLHF. Full variable domain (rest looked up from reference TRBV30 and TRBJ1-6): SQTIHQWPATLVQPVGSPLSLECTVEGTSNPNLYWYRQAAGRGLQLLFYSVGIGQISSEVPQNLSASRPQDRQFILSSKKLLLSDSGFYLCAWGLNSPLHFGNGTRLTVT.

The chain combines TRBV5-8 with TRBJ2-3, with D maybe TRBD2 (5 bases). V was cut by 4 bases and J by 0 bases, with 9 bases left in between. CDR1 and CDR2 from the germline V gene are SGHTS and YDEGEE. CDR3 length: 14 amino acids. The CDR3 reads CASSKERSTDTQYF. DNA of the CDR3: TGTGCCAGCAGCAAGGAGCGGAGCACAGATACGCAGTATTTT. The whole variable domain, remainder taken from reference TRBV5-8 and TRBJ2-3, is EAGVTQSPTHLIKTRGQQATLRCSPISGHTSVYWYQQALGLGLQFLLWYDEGEERNRGNFPPRFSGRQFPNYSSELNVNALELEDSALYLCASSKERSTDTQYFGPGTRLTVL.